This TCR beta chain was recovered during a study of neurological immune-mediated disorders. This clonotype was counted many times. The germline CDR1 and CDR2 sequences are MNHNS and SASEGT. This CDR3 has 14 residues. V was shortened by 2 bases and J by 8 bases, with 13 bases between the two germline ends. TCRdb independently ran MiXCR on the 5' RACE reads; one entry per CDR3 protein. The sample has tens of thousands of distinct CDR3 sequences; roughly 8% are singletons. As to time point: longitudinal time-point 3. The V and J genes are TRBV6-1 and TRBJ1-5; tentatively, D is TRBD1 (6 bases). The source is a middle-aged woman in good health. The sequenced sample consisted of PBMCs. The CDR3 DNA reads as TGTGCCAGCAGTGAAACAGGGATTAATGAGCCCCAGCATTTT. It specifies CASSETGINEPQHF.